These T cell receptor beta chains were read from a single sample in a study of lymphopenia after photon versus proton radiotherapy. Sequencing used immunoSEQ multiplex PCR; TCRdb keeps in-frame clones, though not all of them. The data show 50,000 to 60,000 clones, approximately 92% seen once. Sequences were derived from peripheral blood, sampled from a patient treated with photon-based radiotherapy. Receptors were obtained from a woman between 35 and 50 years old with cholangiocarcinoma. CDR3s include the opening cysteine and the closing phenylalanine or tryptophan. The D gene is left open where the match is weak. The size entry is marked missing in some rows and otherwise reads once, few, many or a size class.

j_call,clone_size,v_call,d_call,cdr3_aa,cdr3_nt
TRBJ2-6,NA,TRBV30,NA,CAWSVLSGANVLTF,TGTGCCTGGAGTGTACTATCAGGGGCCAACGTCCTGACTTTC
TRBJ2-2,NA,TRBV7-8,TRBD2,CASSPLLAGGHNGELFF,TGTGCCAGCAGCCCCCTACTAGCGGGGGGGCATAACGGGGAGCTGTTTTTT
TRBJ2-3,NA,TRBV29-1,TRBD2,CSVEHVSGSLTDTQYF,TGCAGCGTTGAACACGTAAGCGGGAGCTTAACAGATACGCAGTATTTT
TRBJ2-3,NA,TRBV5-1,NA,CASGVGGDTQYF,TGCGCCAGCGGCGTTGGCGGAGATACGCAGTATTTT
TRBJ1-5,NA,TRBV7-6,NA,CASSLGTPGGNQPQHF,TGTGCCAGCAGCTTAGGGACCCCAGGGGGCAATCAGCCCCAGCATTTT
TRBJ1-1,NA,TRBV7-8,TRBD1,CASSPPDRGWTEAFF,TGTGCCAGCAGCCCCCCCGACAGGGGGTGGACTGAAGCTTTCTTT
TRBJ1-2,NA,TRBV27,TRBD1,CASTPTGGVSYGYTF,TGTGCCAGCACCCCAACAGGGGGGGTTTCCTATGGCTACACCTTC
TRBJ1-5,few,TRBV2,NA,CASSEGGHQPQHF,TGTGCCAGCAGTGAAGGGGGCCATCAGCCCCAGCATTTT
TRBJ2-1,NA,TRBV11-2,TRBD2,CASSGLGGGPYNEQFF,TGTGCCAGCAGCGGTTTGGGCGGGGGGCCCTACAATGAGCAGTTCTTC
TRBJ1-6,NA,TRBV19,TRBD1,CASSISGQGKSPLHF,TGTGCCAGTAGTATATCTGGACAGGGAAAATCACCCCTCCACTTT
TRBJ1-1,few,TRBV2,NA,CASSKREAVMNTEAFF,TGTGCCAGCAGTAAAAGAGAGGCAGTCATGAACACTGAAGCTTTCTTT
TRBJ1-5,NA,TRBV27,NA,CASSLSGTPLGQPQHF,TGTGCCAGCAGTTTATCCGGGACACCTCTGGGACAGCCCCAGCATTTT
TRBJ2-1,NA,TRBV6-4,TRBD1,CASSPDRQTSEQFF,TGTGCCAGCAGTCCGGACAGGCAAACTAGTGAGCAGTTCTTC
TRBJ1-3,NA,TRBV11-2,NA,CASSQDRLGNTIYF,TGTGCCAGCAGCCAGGACAGACTTGGAAACACCATATATTTT
TRBJ2-2,NA,TRBV18,NA,CASSPREGTGELFF,TGTGCCAGCTCACCACGGGAAGGGACCGGGGAGCTGTTTTTT
TRBJ2-7,NA,TRBV28,TRBD1,CASSLSSEGAEQYF,TGTGCCAGCAGTTTATCGAGCGAGGGGGCCGAGCAGTACTTC
TRBJ2-1,NA,TRBV19,TRBD1,CASSMGGQGNEQFF,TGTGCCAGTAGTATGGGAGGACAGGGGAATGAGCAGTTCTTC
TRBJ2-3,NA,TRBV4-1,TRBD1,CASSQPGQGTDTQYF,TGCGCCAGCAGCCAACCGGGACAGGGGACAGATACGCAGTATTTT
TRBJ1-2,once,TRBV23-1,NA,CASSPSGPRGYTF,TGCGCCAGCAGTCCCTCGGGACCTAGGGGCTACACCTTC
TRBJ2-3,NA,TRBV7-6,TRBD2,CASSPRGGGGTDTQYF,TGTGCCAGCAGCCCCCGGGGCGGGGGGGGCACAGATACGCAGTATTTT
TRBJ1-2,NA,TRBV7-2,NA,CASSREYGYTF,TGTGCCAGCAGCCGAGAATATGGCTACACCTTC
TRBJ1-1,NA,TRBV9,TRBD1,CASSGGDSLNTEAFF,TGTGCCAGCAGCGGAGGGGACAGTCTGAACACTGAAGCTTTCTTT
TRBJ1-6,NA,TRBV20-1,NA,CSARAGVSLHF,TGCAGTGCTAGGGCAGGTGTATCCCTCCACTTT
TRBJ2-7,NA,TRBV7-8,TRBD1,CASSLGTGRPGYEQYF,TGTGCCAGCAGCTTAGGGACAGGAAGGCCTGGGTACGAGCAGTACTTC
TRBJ2-1,NA,TRBV15,TRBD1,CATSRDRRTGGIDEQFF,TGTGCCACCAGCAGAGATCGCAGGACAGGGGGCATCGATGAGCAGTTCTTC
TRBJ1-4,NA,TRBV5-6,TRBD1,CASSGGQGLNEKLFF,TGTGCCAGCAGCGGAGGACAGGGCCTTAATGAAAAACTGTTTTTT
TRBJ2-7,NA,TRBV5-6,TRBD2,CASSLASSGSGEQYF,TGTGCCAGCAGCTTGGCGTCTAGCGGGAGTGGCGAGCAGTACTTC
TRBJ2-2,NA,TRBV7-9,NA,CASSLALTANTGELFF,TGTGCCAGCAGCTTAGCGCTAACAGCGAACACCGGGGAGCTGTTTTTT
TRBJ1-5,NA,TRBV19,TRBD1,CASRTGTGGNQPQHF,TGTGCCAGTAGAACCGGGACAGGGGGCAATCAGCCCCAGCATTTT
TRBJ2-1,NA,TRBV5-4,NA,CASSYESREQFF,TGTGCCAGCAGCTACGAGAGTCGCGAGCAGTTCTTC
TRBJ1-2,NA,TRBV7-9,NA,CASIGVQGTNYGYTF,TGTGCCAGCATAGGAGTTCAGGGGACTAACTATGGCTACACCTTC
TRBJ2-7,NA,TRBV30,TRBD1,CAWSAGGYEQYF,TGTGCCTGGAGCGCAGGGGGCTACGAGCAGTACTTC
TRBJ2-3,NA,TRBV10-1,NA,CASSRRLSTDTQYF,TGCGCCAGCTCCCGACGCCTTAGCACAGATACGCAGTATTTT
TRBJ2-5,NA,TRBV5-4,NA,CASSLIGSGTQYF,TGTGCCAGCAGCTTGATAGGTTCCGGGACCCAGTACTTC
TRBJ2-3,NA,TRBV5-1,NA,CASSFGQDTQYF,TGCGCCAGCAGCTTTGGACAAGATACGCAGTATTTT
TRBJ2-7,once,TRBV11-2,TRBD1,CASSLDPRTGTWSYYEQYF,TGTGCCAGCAGCTTAGATCCTAGGACAGGGACCTGGAGCTACTACGAGCAGTACTTC
TRBJ2-7,NA,TRBV5-1,TRBD2,CASSLAGVAEQYF,TGCGCCAGCAGCCTAGCGGGAGTGGCCGAGCAGTACTTC
TRBJ2-7,once,TRBV9,TRBD2,CASSAGTSSYEQYF,TGTGCCAGCAGCGCCGGGACTAGCTCATACGAGCAGTACTTC
TRBJ2-2,NA,TRBV5-6,NA,CASSLVAANTGELFF,TGTGCCAGCAGCTTGGTGGCAGCGAACACCGGGGAGCTGTTTTTT
TRBJ2-2,NA,TRBV6-5,NA,CASSYLGPHRELFF,TGTGCCAGCAGTTACCTTGGTCCCCACCGGGAGCTGTTTTTT
TRBJ2-7,NA,TRBV5-1,TRBD1,CASSGGQGAYEQYF,TGCGCCAGCAGCGGAGGACAGGGGGCGTACGAGCAGTACTTC
TRBJ2-7,NA,TRBV27,TRBD2,CASTRLAGIGEQYF,TGTGCCAGCACCCGACTAGCGGGAATAGGAGAGCAGTACTTC
TRBJ2-7,NA,TRBV9,NA,CASSVAPNAVGSYEQYF,TGTGCCAGCAGCGTAGCGCCGAACGCAGTAGGTTCCTACGAGCAGTACTTC
TRBJ1-6,few,TRBV28,NA,CASSDTGSLHF,TGTGCCAGCAGCGATACAGGGTCCCTCCACTTT
TRBJ2-2,NA,TRBV28,NA,CASGGDTGELFF,TGTGCCAGCGGTGGCGACACCGGGGAGCTGTTTTTT
TRBJ2-7,NA,TRBV27,TRBD2,CASSLSWAGDSYEQYF,TGTGCCAGCAGTTTAAGTTGGGCGGGGGATTCCTACGAGCAGTACTTC
TRBJ1-6,NA,TRBV23-1,TRBD1,CASSRSGTGAIDSPLHF,TGCGCCAGCAGTCGATCCGGGACAGGGGCTATTGATTCACCCCTCCACTTT